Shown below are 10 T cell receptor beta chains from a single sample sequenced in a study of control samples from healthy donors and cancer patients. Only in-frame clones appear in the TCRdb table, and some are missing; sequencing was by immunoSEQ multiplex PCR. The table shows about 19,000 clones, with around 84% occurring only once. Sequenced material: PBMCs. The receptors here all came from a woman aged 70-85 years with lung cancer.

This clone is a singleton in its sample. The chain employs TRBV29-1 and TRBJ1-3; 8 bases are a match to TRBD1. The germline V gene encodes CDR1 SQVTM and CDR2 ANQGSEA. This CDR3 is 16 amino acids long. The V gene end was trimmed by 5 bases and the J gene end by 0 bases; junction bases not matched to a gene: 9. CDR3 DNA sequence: TGCAGCGTTCGAGGGGGGACAGGTCGCTCTGGAAACACCATATATTTT. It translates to CSVRGGTGRSGNTIYF.

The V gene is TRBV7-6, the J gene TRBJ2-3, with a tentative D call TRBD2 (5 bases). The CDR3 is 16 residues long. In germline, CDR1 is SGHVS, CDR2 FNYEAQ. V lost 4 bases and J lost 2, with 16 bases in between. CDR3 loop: CASSSNTPSNTDTQYF. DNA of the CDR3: TGTGCCAGCAGCTCAAATACCCCTAGCAACACAGATACGCAGTATTTT.

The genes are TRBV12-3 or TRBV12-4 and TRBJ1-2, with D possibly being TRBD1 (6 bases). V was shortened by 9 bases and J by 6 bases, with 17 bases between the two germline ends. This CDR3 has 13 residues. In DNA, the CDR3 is TGTGCCAGTAAAGCCTGGGGGGCTGATGGCTACACCTTC. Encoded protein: CASKAWGADGYTF.

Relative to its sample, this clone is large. CDR3 loop: CASSRGLSGANVLTF. The CDR3 DNA is TGTGCCTCCTCCCGGGGCCTCTCTGGGGCCAACGTCCTGACTTTC. J is TRBJ2-6 and V is TRBV19; D tentatively reads TRBD1 or TRBD2 (5 bases each). This CDR3 has 15 amino acids. The germline V gene encodes CDR1 LNHDA and CDR2 SQIVND (reference sequence). V shed 11 bases and J shed 0 bases, with 14 bases lying between them.

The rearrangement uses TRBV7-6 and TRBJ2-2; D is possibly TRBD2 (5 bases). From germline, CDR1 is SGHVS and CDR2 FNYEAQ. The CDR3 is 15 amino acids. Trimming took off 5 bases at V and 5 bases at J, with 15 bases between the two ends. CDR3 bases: TGTGCCAGCAGCCAGAGCACCTCGGGGACCGGGGAGCTGTTTTTT. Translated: CASSQSTSGTGELFF.

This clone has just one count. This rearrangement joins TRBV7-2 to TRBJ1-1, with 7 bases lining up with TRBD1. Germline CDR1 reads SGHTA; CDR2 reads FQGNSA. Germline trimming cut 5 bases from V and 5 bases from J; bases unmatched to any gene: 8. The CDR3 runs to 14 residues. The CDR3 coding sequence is TGTGCCAGCAGCGTACAGACAGGGAATACTGAAGCTTTCTTT. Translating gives CASSVQTGNTEAFF.

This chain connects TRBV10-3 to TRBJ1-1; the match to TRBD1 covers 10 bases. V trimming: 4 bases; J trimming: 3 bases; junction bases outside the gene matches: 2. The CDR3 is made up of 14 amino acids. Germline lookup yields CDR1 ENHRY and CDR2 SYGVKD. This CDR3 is CAISGDRGDTEAFF. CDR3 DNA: TGTGCCATCAGTGGGGACAGGGGTGACACTGAAGCTTTCTTT.

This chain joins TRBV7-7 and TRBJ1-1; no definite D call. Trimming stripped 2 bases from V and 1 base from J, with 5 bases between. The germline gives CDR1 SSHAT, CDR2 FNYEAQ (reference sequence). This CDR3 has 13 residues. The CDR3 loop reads CASSLSQNTEAFF. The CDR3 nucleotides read TGTGCCAGCAGCTTATCCCAGAACACTGAAGCTTTCTTT.

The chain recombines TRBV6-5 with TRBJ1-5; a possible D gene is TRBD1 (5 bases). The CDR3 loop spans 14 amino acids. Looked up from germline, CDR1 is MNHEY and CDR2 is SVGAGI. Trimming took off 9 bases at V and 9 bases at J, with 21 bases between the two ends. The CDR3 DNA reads TGTGCCAGTCTCCCGACGGGGACTTTTTGGCCCCAGCATTTT. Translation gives CASLPTGTFWPQHF.

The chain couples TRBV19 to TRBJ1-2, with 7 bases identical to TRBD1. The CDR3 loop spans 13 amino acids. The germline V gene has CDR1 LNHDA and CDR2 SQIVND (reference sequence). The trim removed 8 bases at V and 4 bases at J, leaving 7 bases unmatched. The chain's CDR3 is CASADRESYGYTF. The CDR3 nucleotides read TGTGCCAGTGCCGACAGGGAGAGCTATGGCTACACCTTC.